This T cell receptor beta chain was found in a study of OX40 agonist ivuxolimab in advanced cancers. The germline V gene has CDR1 SGHRS and CDR2 YFSETQ. After removal of 1 base from V and 4 bases from J, the junction contained 16 bases not matched to a gene. This CDR3 spans 19 amino acids. Measured with immunoSEQ multiplex PCR; TCRdb has only the in-frame clones, and not every one. The table lists roughly 46,000 clones, approximately 90% of them singletons. The sequence was obtained from an adult with an advanced solid tumor such as melanoma, head and neck, liver or kidney cancer. The rearrangement uses TRBV5-1 and TRBJ2-1, with 8 bases that match TRBD1. Sequencing used CD4+ or CD8+ T cells sorted from blood, obtained in a trial of the OX40 agonist ivuxolimab. The CDR3: CASSLYAGGEIVSYNEQFF. As DNA, the CDR3 is TGCGCCAGCAGCTTGTACGCAGGGGGCGAAATTGTGTCTTACAATGAGCAGTTCTTC.